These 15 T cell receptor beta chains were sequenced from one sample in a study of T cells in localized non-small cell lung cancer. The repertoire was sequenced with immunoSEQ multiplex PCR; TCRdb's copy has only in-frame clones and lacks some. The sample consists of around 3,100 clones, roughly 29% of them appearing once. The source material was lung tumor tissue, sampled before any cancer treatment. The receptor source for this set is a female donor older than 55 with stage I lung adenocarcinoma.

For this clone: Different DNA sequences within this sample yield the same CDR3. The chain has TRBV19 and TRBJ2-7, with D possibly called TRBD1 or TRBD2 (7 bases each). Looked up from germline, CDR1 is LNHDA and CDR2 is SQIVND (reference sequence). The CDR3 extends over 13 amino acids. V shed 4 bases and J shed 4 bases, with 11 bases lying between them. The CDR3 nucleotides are TGTGCCAGTAGTACCCAGGGGGGGTACGAGCAGTACTTC. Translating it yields CASSTQGGYEQYF.

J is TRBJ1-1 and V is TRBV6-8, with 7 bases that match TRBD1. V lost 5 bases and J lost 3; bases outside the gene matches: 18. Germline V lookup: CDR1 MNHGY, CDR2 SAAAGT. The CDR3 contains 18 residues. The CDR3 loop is CASSQLRGWRGQDTEAFF. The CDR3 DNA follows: TGTGCCAGCAGTCAGCTACGGGGATGGAGGGGGCAGGACACTGAAGCTTTCTTT.

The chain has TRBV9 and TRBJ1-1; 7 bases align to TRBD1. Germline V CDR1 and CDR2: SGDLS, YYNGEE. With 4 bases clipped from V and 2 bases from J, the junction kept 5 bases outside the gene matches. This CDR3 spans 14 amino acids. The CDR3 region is CASSSWDSNTEAFF. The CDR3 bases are TGTGCCAGCAGCTCCTGGGACAGCAACACTGAAGCTTTCTTT.

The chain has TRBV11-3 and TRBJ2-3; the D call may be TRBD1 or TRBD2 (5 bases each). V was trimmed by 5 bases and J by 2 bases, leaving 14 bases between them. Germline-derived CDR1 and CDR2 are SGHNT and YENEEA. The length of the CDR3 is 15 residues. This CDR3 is CASSLRDGYTDTQYF. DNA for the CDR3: TGTGCCAGCAGCCTCCGGGACGGATACACAGATACGCAGTATTTT.

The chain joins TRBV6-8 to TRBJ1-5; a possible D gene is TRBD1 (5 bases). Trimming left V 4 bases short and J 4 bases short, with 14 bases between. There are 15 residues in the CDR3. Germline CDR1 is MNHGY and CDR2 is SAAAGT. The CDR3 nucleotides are TGTGCCAGCAGTTTGGGGGGGAGGGGTAATCAGCCCCAGCATTTT. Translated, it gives CASSLGGRGNQPQHF.

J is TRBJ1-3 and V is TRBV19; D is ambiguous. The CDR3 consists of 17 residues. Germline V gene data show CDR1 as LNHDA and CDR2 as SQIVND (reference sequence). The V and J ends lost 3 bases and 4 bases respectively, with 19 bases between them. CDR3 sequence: CASSIARREGSGNTIYF. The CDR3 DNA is TGTGCCAGTAGTATTGCGAGGAGGGAAGGGTCAGGAAACACCATATATTTT.

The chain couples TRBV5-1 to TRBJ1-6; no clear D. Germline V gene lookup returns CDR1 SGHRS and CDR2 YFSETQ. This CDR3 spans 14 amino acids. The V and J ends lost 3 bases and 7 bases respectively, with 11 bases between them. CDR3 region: CASSWAIGNSPLHF. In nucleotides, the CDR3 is TGCGCCAGCAGCTGGGCAATCGGGAATTCACCCCTCCACTTT.

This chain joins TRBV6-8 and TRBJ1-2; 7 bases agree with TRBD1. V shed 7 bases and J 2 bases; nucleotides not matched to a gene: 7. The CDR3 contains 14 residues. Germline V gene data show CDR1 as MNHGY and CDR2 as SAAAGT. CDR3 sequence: CASNPRGRNYGYTF. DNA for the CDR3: TGTGCCAGCAACCCAAGGGGGCGCAACTATGGCTACACCTTC.

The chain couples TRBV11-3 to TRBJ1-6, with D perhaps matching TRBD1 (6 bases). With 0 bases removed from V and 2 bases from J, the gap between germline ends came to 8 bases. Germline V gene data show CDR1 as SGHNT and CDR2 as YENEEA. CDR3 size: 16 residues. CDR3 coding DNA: TGTGCCAGCAGCTTAGAAAGGGGGACCTATAATTCACCCCTCCACTTT. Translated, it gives CASSLERGTYNSPLHF. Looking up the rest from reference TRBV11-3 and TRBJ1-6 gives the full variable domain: EAGVVQSPRYKIIEKKQPVAFWCNPISGHNTLYWYLQNLGQGPELLIRYENEEAVDDSQLPKDRFSAERLKGVDSTLKIQPAELGDSAVYLCASSLERGTYNSPLHFGNGTRLTVT.

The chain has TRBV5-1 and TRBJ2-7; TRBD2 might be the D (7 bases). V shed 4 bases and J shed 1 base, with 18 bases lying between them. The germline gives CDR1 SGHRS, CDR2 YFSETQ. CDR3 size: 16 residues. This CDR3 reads CASSPGGGSGSYEQYF. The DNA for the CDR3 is TGCGCCAGCAGCCCGGGGGGCGGGTCAGGGTCCTACGAGCAGTACTTC.

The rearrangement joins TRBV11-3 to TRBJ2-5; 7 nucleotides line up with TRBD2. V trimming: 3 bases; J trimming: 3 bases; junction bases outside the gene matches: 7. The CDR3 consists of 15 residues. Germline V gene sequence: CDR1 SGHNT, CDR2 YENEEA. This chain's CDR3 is CASSLAGRGKETQYF. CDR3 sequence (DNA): TGTGCCAGCAGCTTGGCAGGGCGGGGGAAAGAGACCCAGTACTTC.

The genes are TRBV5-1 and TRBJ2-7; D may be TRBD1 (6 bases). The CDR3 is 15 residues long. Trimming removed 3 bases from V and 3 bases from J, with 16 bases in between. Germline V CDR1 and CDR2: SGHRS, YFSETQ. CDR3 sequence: CASSYQQGYSYEQYF. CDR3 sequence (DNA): TGCGCCAGCAGCTACCAACAGGGATATAGCTACGAGCAGTACTTC.

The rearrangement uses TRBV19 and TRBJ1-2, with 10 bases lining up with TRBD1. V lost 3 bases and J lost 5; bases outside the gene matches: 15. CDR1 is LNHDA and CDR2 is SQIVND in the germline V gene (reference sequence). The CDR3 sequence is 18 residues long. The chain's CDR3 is CASSISRDRGPPGYGYTF. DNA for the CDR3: TGTGCCAGTAGTATCAGCCGGGACAGGGGCCCCCCGGGTTATGGCTACACCTTC.

As DNA, the CDR3 is TGTGCCAGCAGCGTAGCTGGGGCAGATGAAGCTTTCTTT. This sequence encodes CASSVAGADEAFF. The rearrangement links TRBV9 to TRBJ1-1, with D possibly being TRBD1 (5 bases). The V gene lost 0 bases and the J gene lost 7 bases, with 10 bases spanning the gap. Germline CDR1 and CDR2: SGDLS and YYNGEE. This CDR3 region has 13 residues.

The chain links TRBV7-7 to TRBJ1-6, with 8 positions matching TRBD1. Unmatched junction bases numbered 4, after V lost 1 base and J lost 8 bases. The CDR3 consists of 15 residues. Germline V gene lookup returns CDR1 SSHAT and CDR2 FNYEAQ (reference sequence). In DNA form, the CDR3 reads TGTGCCAGCAGCTTAGGTCAGGGGGCTCATTCACCCCTCCACTTT. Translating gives CASSLGQGAHSPLHF.